The clone carrying this T cell receptor beta chain has a count of ten or more. What it binds is unknown. This record comes from a study of Graves' ophthalmopathy and Graves' hyperthyroidism. Findings and caveats of the study: In blood appeared most of the expanded thyroid clonotypes whose frequency exceeded 0.001. Ophthalmopathy and stable hyperthyroidism were discriminated by a 13-signature model, with over 85% sensitivity and approximately 77% specificity. The model flagged ophthalmopathy progression at approximately 66% sensitivity and 72.22% specificity.

TCR beta CDR3 regions were amplified from RNA transcripts. A first-round RT-PCR used HTBI primers, followed by a second-round multiplex PCR. From the multiplex PCR reads, TCRdb called clonotypes with MiXCR, one entry per CDR3 protein. The data contain 200,000 to 250,000 distinct CDR3 sequences, 25% to 30% of them singletons. This clonotype was obtained from a man aged 45-60 years with Graves' ophthalmopathy. The source material was peripheral blood.

The CDR3 bases are TGTGCCAGCAGCCGGGGACAGGGGATTGGGAACACTGAAGCTTTCTTT. This encodes CASSRGQGIGNTEAFF. The chain has TRBV14 and TRBJ1-1, with 10 bases that match TRBD1. CDR3 length equals 16 residues. Unmatched junction bases numbered 6, after V lost 4 bases and J lost 1 base. From germline, CDR1 is SGHDN and CDR2 FVKESK. The whole variable domain, remainder taken from reference TRBV14 and TRBJ1-1, is EAGVTQFPSHSVIEKGQTVTLRCDPISGHDNLYWYRRVMGKEIKFLLHFVKESKQDESGMPNNRFLAERTGGTYSTLKVQPAELEDSGVYFCASSRGQGIGNTEAFFGQGTRLTVV.